Included here is one T cell receptor beta chain sequence, with context. Its cognate antigen is unknown. This entry is derived from a study of T cell responses to AZD1222 COVID-19 vaccine. General study findings and limits: Spike-specific TCR depth and breadth grew after two AZD1222 doses.

The protocol was immunoSEQ multiplex PCR, while the TCRdb copy is restricted to in-frame clones and leaves out a portion. The sample contains around 80,000 clones, approximately 83% of which appear only once. The clonotype comes from an adult who received the AZD1222 COVID-19 vaccine. The material was peripheral blood, obtained 28 days after the second AZD1222 dose.

The CDR3 protein is CASSPSSETVTDTQYF. The CDR3 nucleotides read TGCGCCAGCAGCCCTAGTAGTGAAACCGTCACAGATACGCAGTATTTT. The chain joins TRBV5-1 to TRBJ2-3; D is undetermined. Germline loops: CDR1 SGHRS, CDR2 YFSETQ. This CDR3 is 16 amino acids long. V was cut by 4 bases and J by 2 bases, with 17 bases left in between.